These 5 T cell receptor beta chains were all obtained from the same sample, sequenced in a study of T cells in Graves' hyperthyroidism and ophthalmopathy. RNA transcripts yielded amplified TCR beta CDR3 regions. HTBI primers were the set used in a first-round RT-PCR of the TCR CDR3. TCRdb used MiXCR to reprocess the multiplex PCR reads, holding one entry per CDR3 protein. The sample has some 490,000 distinct CDR3 sequences; about 20% are singletons. The sequencing sample was made of blood. The receptors were gathered from a woman aged 70-85 years with Graves' ophthalmopathy.

A few counts support this clonotype. The chain is built from TRBV19 and TRBJ1-4; unclear D gene. Germline V gene sequence: CDR1 LNHDA, CDR2 SQIVND (reference sequence). The CDR3 spans 17 residues. The CDR3 here is CSSYLMRQLTTNEKLFF. The CDR3 region has the DNA TGTTCAAGCTACCTTATGAGGCAGCTAACAACTAATGAAAAACTGTTTTTT.

The table lists this clonotype with a count of one. V gene TRBV12-3 or TRBV12-4 combines with J gene TRBJ1-3, with no clear D. The CDR3 consists of 16 residues. V lost 5 bases, J lost 0 bases, and 14 bases lay in between. The CDR3 reads CASSRAPASSGNTIYF. The CDR3 DNA reads TGTGCCAGCAGTCGGGCCCCCGCCTCCTCTGGAAACACCATATATTTT.

This clonotype came up a few times. The V call is TRBV19, the J call TRBJ1-5, with 10 bases lining up with TRBD1. Germline trimming cut 6 bases from V and 6 bases from J; bases unmatched to any gene: 8. Germline values: CDR1 LNHDA, CDR2 SQIVND (reference sequence). The CDR3 consists of 15 residues. The DNA of the CDR3 is TGTGCCAGTAGCCTAGGGGACAGGGGCTTTCAGCCCCAGCATTTT. Amino acid sequence: CASSLGDRGFQPQHF.

The CDR3 bases are TGCAGTGCCCTCATGAGCGGGGTGAGCTCCTACGAGCAGTACTTC. This sequence encodes CSALMSGVSSYEQYF. The chain is built from TRBV20-1 and TRBJ2-7; 7 positions match TRBD2. The CDR3 runs 15 residues. The V and J ends lost 6 bases and 0 bases, in that order; junction bases with no gene match: 11. Germline CDR1 is DFQATT and CDR2 is SNEGSKA (reference sequence).

This clonotype was counted many times. The chain uses TRBV11-2 and TRBJ2-1, with TRBD2 identical over 9 bases. Germline V gene sequence: CDR1 SGHAT, CDR2 FQNNGV. The CDR3 is 16 amino acids. The trim removed 5 bases at V and 5 bases at J, leaving 10 bases unmatched. CDR3 in amino acids: CASSRRRGGENNEQFF. The DNA for the CDR3 is TGTGCCAGCAGCAGAAGGCGGGGGGGGGAGAACAATGAGCAGTTCTTC.